This paragraph reports one T cell receptor (beta chain). Its binding antigen is unknown. One base away there is no much larger clone; base qualities are not given. Trimming costs V 3 bases and J 2 bases, and their ends lie 17 bases apart. The CDR3, from cysteine to phenylalanine, totals 17 residues. Here the CDR3 DNA is all that survives: 51 bases in frame from base 1. As encoded in the germline V gene, CDR1 is MNHEY while CDR2 is SVGAGI. This sample was taken from a study of CD8 T cells in ankylosing spondylitis (TCRdb year 2017). Some background on the complete study: The study profiled T cell receptor beta repertoires in healthy donors and ankylosing spondylitis patients to find disease-linked TCR variants. The full study cohort comprised approximately 23 ankylosing spondylitis patients and over 95 healthy donors. Peripheral blood was sampled, and synovial fluid was also collected from ankylosing spondylitis patients. Results and caveats for the whole study, not just this receptor: The disease-linked clones had a CD8+ phenotype and were found at relatively low frequencies in peripheral blood. According to the report, matched synovial fluid samples from ankylosing spondylitis patients were significantly enriched for the disease-linked clones. Some TCR beta motif variants had previously been reported in synovial fluid and blood of reactive arthritis patients, which suggested common disease-initiation mechanisms. Blood from ankylosing spondylitis patients appeared to be characterized by a TCR beta motif made up of several highly homologous amino acid variants.

TCRdb names Illumina HiSeq 2500 as the instrument used. Quantitative 5'-RACE with molecular barcodes was the method used to prepare the TCR beta libraries. On the study's bioinformatics: To identify disease-linked TCR variants, a new computational method was used, one built on a probabilistic model of VDJ rearrangement. The public reads were run again by TCRdb, first through fastp at Q25 and then through MiXCR, and only productive beta chains were kept. Rows merge per CDR3 protein into single entries with the most common DNA and genes. TCRdb, not the original authors, processed these V and J calls. Present in this sample are 300,000 to 350,000 distinct CDR3 sequences, about 15% of which were seen just once. Approximately 1% of the sample belongs to the ten largest clones.

This TCR came from a male donor with ankylosing spondylitis or in good health (not recorded which). The sample comprised blood, either unsorted or a sorted T cell fraction (not recorded which). The chain is encoded by TRBV6-5 joined to TRBJ1-3; a confident D gene designation cannot be given. The CDR3 reads CASSYGANLRPGNTIYF. The sequence in DNA is TGTGCCAGCAGTTATGGAGCAAACCTTCGGCCTGGAAACACCATATATTTT.